This entry lists 17 T cell receptor beta chains sequenced from one sample in a study of blood T cell repertoires in COVID-19. Clones were sequenced by immunoSEQ multiplex PCR, and TCRdb holds only the in-frame ones, with some missing. Among a few hundred thousand clones listed, around 90% were seen once. Sequencing input: peripheral blood. These receptors came from a woman aged 45-65 years with COVID-19, enrolled during active disease.

The rearrangement links TRBV10-3 to TRBJ2-2; 7 bases map to TRBD1. CDR1 and CDR2 from the germline V gene are ENHRY and SYGVKD. The CDR3 totals 14 residues. V trimming: 10 bases; J trimming: 0 bases; junction bases outside the gene matches: 5. The CDR3 bases are TGTGCCACCTCCGGGACAGCGAACACCGGGGAGCTGTTTTTT. Residues: CATSGTANTGELFF.

The table lists this clone with a count of one. This chain connects TRBV6-5 to TRBJ1-3, with a tentative D call TRBD1 (5 bases). This CDR3 has 14 residues. Germline V gene lookup returns CDR1 MNHEY and CDR2 SVGAGI. The V end lost 8 bases, the J end lost 3 bases, and 14 bases lay between the germline ends. CDR3 sequence: CASARGNFGNTIYF. DNA for the CDR3: TGTGCCAGCGCAAGGGGAAACTTTGGAAACACCATATATTTT.

The chain has TRBV6-5 and TRBJ2-7; D perhaps matches TRBD1 (6 bases). Germline loops: CDR1 MNHEY, CDR2 SVGAGI. The CDR3 loop spans 15 amino acids. The V end lost 6 bases, the J end lost 3 bases, and 18 bases lay between the germline ends. The CDR3 nucleotides read TGTGCCAGCAGAGACGACAGTTTAGGGGGCTACGAGCAGTACTTC. Its translation is CASRDDSLGGYEQYF.

This clone was found once. The CDR3 region is CASSLRLAGSIAGYEQYF. CDR3 coding DNA: TGTGCCAGCAGCTTACGACTAGCGGGATCCATAGCAGGGTACGAGCAGTACTTC. The V and J genes are TRBV7-2 and TRBJ2-7; 11 nucleotides match TRBD2. CDR1 SGHTA and CDR2 FQGNSA come from the germline V gene. With 2 bases clipped from V and 4 bases from J, the junction kept 13 bases outside the gene matches. This CDR3 comprises 18 residues.

The V call is TRBV18, the J call TRBJ1-5; maybe TRBD1 (5 bases). The germline CDR1 and CDR2 sequences are KGHSH and LQKENI. The CDR3 consists of 14 residues. V was cut by 6 bases and J by 1 base, with 10 bases left in between. This CDR3 is CASSQTESNQPQHF. The CDR3 region has the DNA TGTGCCAGCTCGCAGACAGAAAGCAATCAGCCCCAGCATTTT.

The chain is built from TRBV3-1 (or the pseudogene TRBV3-2) and TRBJ1-2; 8 bases align to TRBD1. CDR1 and CDR2 (germline): LGHDT, YNNKEL (reference sequence). The trim removed 3 bases at V and 8 bases at J, leaving 20 bases unmatched. This CDR3 region has 18 residues. The CDR3 sequence is CASSHRSGGNNYLRGYTF. The CDR3 nucleotides read TGTGCCAGCAGCCACCGTTCAGGGGGCAATAACTATCTAAGGGGCTACACCTTC.

The chain uses TRBV7-9 and TRBJ1-1; D is perhaps TRBD1 (5 bases). Germline V lookup: CDR1 SEHNR, CDR2 FQNEAQ (reference sequence). This CDR3 has 15 residues. V was shortened by 4 bases and J by 3 bases, with 15 bases between the two germline ends. In DNA form, the CDR3 reads TGTGCCAGCAGCTCCGGAAGGGGTTGGGACACTGAAGCTTTCTTT. As protein: CASSSGRGWDTEAFF.

The J gene is TRBJ2-5, the V gene TRBV18; 8 bases align to TRBD1. Germline loops: CDR1 KGHSH, CDR2 LQKENI. This CDR3 comprises 14 residues. Trimming cost V 4 bases and J 1 base; bases outside gene matches: 2. The CDR3 region is CASSRGTGQETQYF. CDR3 DNA: TGTGCCAGCTCACGGGGGACAGGCCAAGAGACCCAGTACTTC.

This clone was seen a single time. J is TRBJ1-2 and V is TRBV7-9; possible D gene TRBD1, 6 bases. The V gene's germline CDR1 is SEHNR and CDR2 FQNEAQ (reference sequence). The CDR3 is 14 amino acids. Trimming cost V 5 bases and J 6 bases, with 16 bases left between them. The CDR3 loop reads CASSPEPGHHGYTF. The CDR3 bases are TGTGCCAGCAGCCCAGAACCGGGACACCATGGCTACACCTTC. Complete variable domain (other parts from reference TRBV7-9 and TRBJ1-2): DTGVSQNPRHKITKRGQNVTFRCDPISEHNRLYWYRQTLGQGPEFLTYFQNEAQLEKSRLLSDRFSAERPKGSFSTLEIQRTEQGDSAMYLCASSPEPGHHGYTFGSGTRLTVV.

V and J are TRBV6-6 and TRBJ2-1, with 7 bases fitting TRBD2. V was clipped by 5 bases and J by 0 bases; unmatched bases: 10. This CDR3 is built from 17 residues. Germline V gene lookup returns CDR1 MNHNY and CDR2 SVGAGI (reference sequence). CDR3 DNA sequence: TGTGCCAGCAGTCCGCGGACTAGTAAACTCTCCTACAATGAGCAGTTCTTC. Its translation is CASSPRTSKLSYNEQFF.

In this sample, this clone turned up once. The rearrangement links TRBV15 to TRBJ1-2, with 10 nucleotides matching TRBD1. The germline V gene encodes CDR1 LNHNV and CDR2 YYDKDF (reference sequence). After removal of 0 bases from V and 7 bases from J, the junction contained 5 bases not matched to a gene. The CDR3 spans 15 residues. The CDR3 region has the DNA TGTGCCACCAGCAGAGAGACAGGGGGCGAGGGTGGCTACACCTTC. It specifies CATSRETGGEGGYTF.

This clone was counted a single time. The gene calls are TRBV18 and TRBJ2-7; 8 bases match TRBD1. CDR3 length equals 14 residues. The trim removed 3 bases at V and 6 bases at J, leaving 7 bases unmatched. CDR1 is KGHSH and CDR2 is LQKENI in the germline V gene. The CDR3 loop reads CASSPLGTGSEQYF. CDR3 sequence (DNA): TGTGCCAGCTCACCCCTAGGGACAGGATCCGAGCAGTACTTC. Full variable domain (missing parts from reference TRBV18 and TRBJ2-7): NAGVMQNPRHLVRRRGQEARLRCSPMKGHSHVYWYRQLPEEGLKFMVYLQKENIIDESGMPKERFSAEFPKEGPSILRIQQVVRGDSAAYFCASSPLGTGSEQYFGPGTRLTVT.

The chain recombines TRBV19 with TRBJ1-1; no clear D gene. This CDR3 comprises 15 residues. Germline-derived CDR1 and CDR2 are LNHDA and SQIVND (reference sequence). V gave up 3 bases and J gave up 0 bases, with 11 bases separating them. In DNA form, the CDR3 reads TGTGCCAGTAGTATTCTTAGTCTCATGAACACTGAAGCTTTCTTT. It specifies CASSILSLMNTEAFF.

The rearrangement joins TRBV4-1 to TRBJ1-1; no firm D call. The CDR3 length is 15 residues. Trimming stripped 5 bases from V and 5 bases from J, with 18 bases between. Germline V gives CDR1 MGHRA, CDR2 YSYEKL. The CDR3 coding sequence is TGCGCCAGCAGCGCCCGGGGAGGGAGGATAACTGAAGCTTTCTTT. This translates into CASSARGGRITEAFF.

The chain joins TRBV5-6 to TRBJ2-1, with 9 positions matching TRBD2. Germline V gene data show CDR1 as SGHDT and CDR2 as YYEEEE. V shed 0 bases, J shed 10 bases, and the junction held 11 bases outside the gene matches. This CDR3 region has 16 residues. The CDR3 sequence: CASSLEGAGGSHEQFF. The CDR3 DNA is TGTGCCAGCAGCTTGGAAGGGGCGGGAGGGTCGCACGAGCAGTTCTTC.

Only one count was recorded for this clone. CDR3 bases: TGTGCCAGCAGTTCCTTTCCAGGGGGCGGCTACACAGATACGCAGTATTTT. Protein: CASSSFPGGGYTDTQYF. J is TRBJ2-3 and V is TRBV6-2 or TRBV6-3, with 8 positions matching TRBD1. Germline V lookup: CDR1 MNHEY, CDR2 SVGEGT. The V gene end was trimmed by 4 bases and the J gene end by 2 bases; junction bases not matched to a gene: 11. This CDR3 is built from 17 residues.

The chain carries TRBV6-5 and TRBJ2-5; D is unclear. V lost 4 bases to trimming and J lost 5 bases, with 5 bases between them. The germline CDR1 and CDR2 sequences are MNHEY and SVGAGI. The CDR3 totals 11 residues. CDR3 DNA sequence: TGTGCCAGCAGTTTCGGGGAGACCCAGTACTTC. Its translation: CASSFGETQYF.